This TCR beta chain derives from a study of regulatory T cells in long-lasting Graves disease. TCR beta libraries were built with iRepertoire HTBI primers and Arm-PCR of CDR3 regions. MiXCR, applied by TCRdb to the multiplex PCR reads, yields one record per CDR3 protein. The sample consists of 300,000 to 500,000 distinct CDR3 sequences, less than 25% of them appearing once. Specified time point: persistent/refractory GD, antithyroid drugs over 5 years with positive TRAb. The TCR library was prepared using RNA isolated from PBMCs. Overall study results and limits: Under persistent disease, TRBV28, TRBJ1-2 and TRBJ2-5 were used preferentially.

Details on this clonotype: Its target is unknown.

J was trimmed by 3 bases and V by 2 bases; bases with no gene match: 10. Germline CDR1 is GTSNPN and CDR2 is SVGIG (reference sequence). The length of the CDR3 is 15 residues. This clonotype originated in a female donor with Graves disease. The sample was peripheral blood mononuclear cells (PBMCs), taken when the disease was refractory, from a patient treated with antithyroid drugs. The chain links TRBV30 to TRBJ2-7, with 7 bases lining up with TRBD1. In nucleotides, the CDR3 is TGTGCCTGGAGTAGCCTCAGGGGGACACTCTACGAGCAGTACTTC. Translated, it gives CAWSSLRGTLYEQYF.